This T cell receptor (beta chain) was identified in a study of STAT5B mutations in CD4+ large granular lymphocyte leukemia. Study outcomes and limitations: Without HLA matching, higher CD4+ than CD8+ T-LGLL clonality could reflect small sample size. Top patient clones used TRBV06 genes more often: 8/27 versus 2/35 in controls.

This clone has more than one count but fewer than ten. Its target is not known. Sequencing used immunoSEQ multiplex PCR; TCRdb keeps in-frame clones, though not all of them. The repertoire includes 20,000 to 25,000 clones, approximately 79% of them detected once, and 0.65% sits in the top ten. V gave up 0 bases and J gave up 9 bases, with 12 bases separating them. CDR3 length: 13 amino acids. CDR1 GTSNPN and CDR2 SVGIG come from the germline V gene (reference sequence). Buffy coats from healthy blood donors served as controls. The receptor comes from a human donor in good health. V and J are TRBV30 and TRBJ1-5; possibly TRBD1 for D (6 bases). Sequenced: CD4+ T cells from blood buffy coats. DNA of the CDR3: TGTGCCTGGAGTGTTGGGGGCCCGGGGCCCCAGCATTTT. Protein: CAWSVGGPGPQHF.